One sample yielded the 32 T cell receptor beta chains listed below, sequenced in a study of technical replicates of blood from several donors. The assay was immunoSEQ multiplex PCR, and TCRdb's table has in-frame clones only and misses some. Among more than 65,000 clones listed, roughly 89% were seen once. Sequencing used T cells isolated from PBMCs. These receptors came from a human donor in good health.

In DNA, the CDR3 is TGTGCCAGCAGCTTGGCCGGACAGTATGAAAAACTGTTTTTT. Translated, it gives CASSLAGQYEKLFF. The chain links TRBV7-9 to TRBJ1-4, with D possibly TRBD1 on 6 matching bases. Germline CDR1 is SEHNR and CDR2 is FQNEAQ (reference sequence). The V gene lost 3 bases and the J gene lost 6 bases, with 11 bases spanning the gap. The CDR3 is 14 amino acids.

The rearrangement uses TRBV13 and TRBJ2-2; TRBD2 agrees at 7 bases. J gave up 2 bases and V 6 bases, and 6 bases lay outside the gene matches. This CDR3 comprises 15 residues. CDR1 PRHDT and CDR2 FYEKMQ come from the germline V gene (reference sequence). The CDR3 loop is CASRPWGGNTGELFF. DNA of the CDR3: TGTGCCAGCAGGCCTTGGGGGGGAAACACCGGGGAGCTGTTTTTT. Filled out from reference TRBV13 and TRBJ2-2, the complete variable domain reads AAGVIQSPRHLIKEKRETATLKCYPIPRHDTVYWYQQGPGQDPQFLISFYEKMQSDKGSIPDRFSAQQFSDYHSELNMSSLELGDSALYFCASRPWGGNTGELFFGEGSRLTVL.

V usage is TRBV9 and J usage is TRBJ2-5, with TRBD1 matching over 8 bases. The germline CDR1 and CDR2 sequences are SGDLS and YYNGEE. The ends lost 3 bases at V and 4 bases at J; junction bases unmatched: 8. The length of the CDR3 is 15 residues. CDR3 nucleotide sequence: TGTGCCAGCAGCGCCTCAGGGGGCGCGGGAGAGACCCAGTACTTC. Protein sequence: CASSASGGAGETQYF.

The genes are TRBV7-6 and TRBJ1-4, with 7 bases aligning to TRBD1. The CDR3 sequence is 15 residues long. Germline CDR1 and CDR2: SGHVS and FNYEAQ. After removal of 5 bases from V and 4 bases from J, the junction contained 7 bases not matched to a gene. CDR3 DNA: TGTGCCAGCAGCCCCCGGACAGGAATTAATGAAAAACTGTTTTTT. It yields the protein CASSPRTGINEKLFF.

V gene TRBV11-2 combines with J gene TRBJ2-1; tentatively, D is TRBD2 (5 bases). This CDR3 is 15 amino acids long. V was shortened by 5 bases and J by 0 bases, with 11 bases between the two germline ends. Germline V gene sequence: CDR1 SGHAT, CDR2 FQNNGV. The CDR3 reads CASSLTSTSYNEQFF. The CDR3 DNA reads as TGTGCCAGCAGCCTTACTAGTACCTCCTACAATGAGCAGTTCTTC.

This sequence joins TRBV7-9 and TRBJ2-7, with D possibly matching TRBD1 (5 bases). V was clipped by 5 bases and J by 2 bases, with 10 bases between them. This CDR3 is 13 amino acids long. CDR1 SEHNR and CDR2 FQNEAQ come from the germline V gene (reference sequence). The CDR3 reads CASSPKGPYEQYF. In DNA form, the CDR3 reads TGTGCCAGCAGCCCCAAGGGGCCCTACGAGCAGTACTTC.

The chain links TRBV18 to TRBJ2-3; TRBD2 agrees at 11 bases. The length of the CDR3 is 13 residues. Per germline, CDR1 KGHSH and CDR2 LQKENI. The V segment lost 8 bases and the J segment 3 bases; nucleotides outside the gene matches: 1. This CDR3 is CASGTSGTDTQYF. DNA of the CDR3: TGTGCCAGCGGGACTAGCGGAACAGATACGCAGTATTTT.

The gene calls are TRBV10-2 and TRBJ2-5; tentatively, D is TRBD2 (6 bases). CDR1 is WSHSY, CDR2 SAAADI, per germline. CDR3 length: 16 amino acids. V was cut by 6 bases and J by 1 base, with 18 bases left in between. CDR3 protein: CASRRVDLAIQETQYF. The CDR3 DNA sequence: TGCGCCAGCAGAAGGGTGGACCTAGCGATCCAAGAGACCCAGTACTTC.

The CDR3 nucleotides are TGCGCCAGCAGCGAAACGGGAGGGTTATCAGATACGCAGTATTTT. Its translation: CASSETGGLSDTQYF. J is TRBJ2-3 and V is TRBV5-1; 8 nucleotides align to TRBD2. V was clipped by 4 bases and J by 4 bases; unmatched bases: 8. The CDR3 runs to 15 residues. Germline values: CDR1 SGHRS, CDR2 YFSETQ.

V is TRBV11-2 and J is TRBJ2-7, with 7 bases identical to TRBD1. The V and J ends lost 3 bases and 6 bases, in that order; junction bases with no gene match: 8. CDR1 is SGHAT, CDR2 FQNNGV, per germline. The CDR3 is 14 residues long. The DNA of the CDR3 is TGTGCCAGCAGCTTCCCCGGACAGGTTGTCGAGCAGTACTTC. Translating gives CASSFPGQVVEQYF.

The genes are TRBV4-1 and TRBJ1-5; D is ambiguous. Deletions cut 3 bases from V and 1 base from J, with 7 bases between. Germline V gene sequence: CDR1 MGHRA, CDR2 YSYEKL. This CDR3 contains 14 residues. CDR3 residues: CASSHMESNQPQHF. CDR3 DNA sequence: TGCGCCAGCAGCCATATGGAGAGCAATCAGCCCCAGCATTTT.

The chain combines TRBV9 with TRBJ2-2, with TRBD1 matching 8 bases. The trim removed 3 bases at V and 7 bases at J, leaving 5 bases unmatched. CDR3 length: 14 amino acids. Per the germline V gene, CDR1 is SGDLS and CDR2 is YYNGEE. The CDR3, as DNA: TGTGCCAGCAGCGAGTACAGGGGGGACGGGGAGCTGTTTTTT. This sequence encodes CASSEYRGDGELFF.

The V call is TRBV7-9, the J call TRBJ2-7; tentatively, D is TRBD2 (6 bases). CDR1 and CDR2 from the germline V gene are SEHNR and FQNEAQ (reference sequence). Between the trimmed V and J ends, which lost 4 bases and 2 bases, there was a span of 6 bases. This CDR3 spans 12 amino acids. CDR3 bases: TGTGCCAGCAGCTCGGGGGCCTACGAGCAGTACTTC. This gives the protein CASSSGAYEQYF.

The chain has TRBV12-1 and TRBJ2-7; the table's D call TRBD1 went unverified against the DNA. TRBV12-1 is a recognized pseudogene. The CDR3 is made up of 16 amino acids. The chain's CDR3 is CASSSRTGGDYDEQYF. Here the CDR3 DNA reads TGTGCCAGCAGCTCCCGGACAGGGGGGGACTACGACGAGCAGTACTTC.

V gene TRBV29-1 combines with J gene TRBJ2-4; TRBD1 matches 10 bases. The CDR3 sequence is 13 residues long. J lost 5 bases, V lost 7 bases, and 5 bases had no gene match. Germline lookup yields CDR1 SQVTM and CDR2 ANQGSEA. The CDR3 reads CSAGQGGQNIQYF. The DNA for the CDR3 is TGCAGCGCCGGACAGGGGGGACAAAACATTCAGTACTTC.

CDR3 sequence: CASSTDRISYGYTF. In DNA, the CDR3 is TGTGCCAGCAGCACGGACAGAATTTCCTATGGCTACACCTTC. V is TRBV6-5 and J is TRBJ1-2; a weak D match, TRBD1 (6 bases). V was pared by 6 bases and J by 4 bases, with 15 bases between. Per the germline V gene, CDR1 is MNHEY and CDR2 is SVGAGI. This CDR3 has 14 residues.

Worth noting for this clone: Relative to the germline gene, one junction end is altered; a read error may explain this. The CDR3 here is CAITEESSYEQYF. In DNA form, the CDR3 reads TGTGCCATCACTGAGGAGAGCTCCTACGAGCAGTACTTC. The gene calls are TRBV10-3 and TRBJ2-7; D uncertain. CDR3 length: 13 residues. Per the germline V gene, CDR1 is ENHRY and CDR2 is SYGVKD.

The V and J genes are TRBV15 and TRBJ2-7, with 11 bases matching TRBD2. The germline V gene encodes CDR1 LNHNV and CDR2 YYDKDF (reference sequence). This CDR3 has 14 residues. J gave up 3 bases and V 5 bases, and 3 bases lay outside the gene matches. CDR3 nucleotide sequence: TGTGCCACCAGCCCCGGACTAGCGGGCTACGAGCAGTACTTC. Its translation: CATSPGLAGYEQYF.

The chain combines TRBV10-3 with TRBJ2-7; 7 bases match TRBD2. Germline lookup yields CDR1 ENHRY and CDR2 SYGVKD. The ends lost 4 bases at V and 4 bases at J; junction bases unmatched: 4. The CDR3 is made up of 13 amino acids. CDR3: CAISGGGLYEQYF. The CDR3 region has the DNA TGTGCCATCAGTGGGGGGGGACTTTACGAGCAGTACTTC.

J is TRBJ1-2 and V is TRBV4-3, with D hard to call. Germline CDR1 and CDR2: LGHNA and YSLEER. The germline V and J ends were trimmed by 0 bases and 5 bases, with 10 bases remaining between them. This CDR3 region has 14 residues. CDR3 amino acids: CASSQDSAGYGYTF. The CDR3 DNA sequence: TGCGCCAGCAGCCAAGATAGTGCCGGGTATGGCTACACCTTC.

The rearrangement links TRBV9 to TRBJ2-7, with 8 nucleotides matching TRBD2. The trim removed 0 bases at V and 6 bases at J, leaving 11 bases unmatched. The germline V gene encodes CDR1 SGDLS and CDR2 YYNGEE. The CDR3 length is 16 residues. CDR3 DNA sequence: TGTGCCAGCAGCGTAGGATTCGGGACTAGTGGTGGCGAGCAGTACTTC. Protein product: CASSVGFGTSGGEQYF.

V and J are TRBV21-1 and TRBJ1-1; the table's TRBD1 call for D was not verified on the DNA. TRBV21-1 is tagged as a pseudogene. The CDR3 spans 15 residues. The CDR3 nucleotides read TGTGCCAGCAGCCTACGGGACAGGGGAAACACTGAAGCTTTCTTT. Translation: CASSLRDRGNTEAFF.

This chain links TRBV7-8 with TRBJ1-1; D gene unclear. Germline CDR1 SGHVS, CDR2 FQNEAQ. The V end was cut by 0 bases, the J end by 1 base, with 6 bases between. The CDR3 consists of 14 residues. CDR3 sequence (DNA): TGTGCCAGCAGCTTAGCGGGCCGGAACACTGAAGCTTTCTTT. As protein: CASSLAGRNTEAFF.

The chain links TRBV19 to TRBJ1-2; 9 bases are shared with TRBD1. This CDR3 is 13 amino acids long. Germline-derived CDR1 and CDR2 are LNHDA and SQIVND (reference sequence). The V gene end was trimmed by 9 bases and the J gene end by 0 bases; junction bases not matched to a gene: 2. The CDR3 nucleotides are TGTGCCAGACGGGACAGGGCTAACTATGGCTACACCTTC. Encoded protein: CARRDRANYGYTF.

In its sample, this clone was seen once. The chain couples TRBV6-1 to TRBJ1-2; 8 bases agree with TRBD1. CDR3 length: 14 residues. Germline assignment: CDR1 MNHNS and CDR2 SASEGT. The V segment lost 2 bases and the J segment 6 bases; nucleotides outside the gene matches: 5. The CDR3 coding sequence is TGTGCCAGCAGTGAAAGGACAGGGAAGGATGGCTACACCTTC. As protein: CASSERTGKDGYTF.

This clone has a single count. The chain is built from TRBV7-8 and TRBJ2-1; 7 bases match TRBD1. This CDR3 comprises 15 residues. The J segment lost 9 bases and the V segment lost 5 bases, leaving 13 bases of the junction unmatched. The germline V gene has CDR1 SGHVS and CDR2 FQNEAQ. CDR3 amino acids: CASSLPRDSGGEQFF. In nucleotides, the CDR3 is TGTGCCAGCAGCCTGCCCAGGGACAGCGGAGGTGAGCAGTTCTTC.

The V call is TRBV7-8, the J call TRBJ1-3; no clear D gene. Deletions cut 4 bases from V and 2 bases from J, with 18 bases between. The CDR3 loop spans 17 amino acids. Germline loops: CDR1 SGHVS, CDR2 FQNEAQ. The CDR3 nucleotides read TGTGCCAGCAGCTCTAAACCTTTAGGAGACCCTGGAAACACCATATATTTT. Translating gives CASSSKPLGDPGNTIYF.

This clone was detected once. The chain is built from TRBV19 and TRBJ2-7; 10 bases align to TRBD1. Trimming cost V 8 bases and J 5 bases; bases outside gene matches: 6. Germline V CDR1 and CDR2: LNHDA, SQIVND (reference sequence). This CDR3 spans 13 amino acids. For the CDR3, the DNA is TGTGCCAGTCAGGACAGGGGGTACAACGAGCAGTACTTC. Translated, it gives CASQDRGYNEQYF.

In its sample, this clone was seen once. The J gene is TRBJ1-3, the V gene TRBV10-3, with 7 bases lining up with TRBD1. The CDR3 spans 14 residues. The junction had 7 bases not matched to a gene; V was cut back by 5 bases and J by 6 bases. Per germline, CDR1 ENHRY and CDR2 SYGVKD. For the CDR3, the DNA is TGTGCCATCAGTAATGACAGGGAAGCAAACACCATATATTTT. The encoded protein is CAISNDREANTIYF.

The chain has TRBV10-2 and TRBJ2-7, with D tentatively TRBD1 (5 bases). Trimming removed 5 bases from V and 7 bases from J, with 12 bases in between. This CDR3 has 12 amino acids. Per germline, CDR1 WSHSY and CDR2 SAAADI. The CDR3 DNA reads TGCGCCAGCAGTCTGACAGCGCTGGAGCAGTACTTC. Translating it yields CASSLTALEQYF.

The gene calls are TRBV6-6 and TRBJ1-5; D uncertain. CDR3 length: 15 residues. CDR1 is MNHNY and CDR2 is SVGAGI in the germline V gene (reference sequence). The ends were cut back, 3 bases at V and 5 bases at J, with 14 bases in the middle. This chain's CDR3 is CASSYFAGSDQPQHF. The CDR3 DNA reads TGTGCCAGCAGTTATTTCGCAGGCTCAGATCAGCCCCAGCATTTT.

This rearrangement joins TRBV4-2 to TRBJ2-1; 8 nucleotides align to TRBD2. The J segment lost 10 bases and the V segment lost 0 bases, leaving 17 bases of the junction unmatched. Germline loops: CDR1 LGHNA, CDR2 YNFKEQ. This CDR3 spans 18 amino acids. The CDR3 loop reads CASSQDQVRAGGGREQFF. The CDR3 region has the DNA TGTGCCAGCAGCCAAGATCAGGTTAGGGCGGGAGGAGGCCGGGAGCAGTTCTTC.